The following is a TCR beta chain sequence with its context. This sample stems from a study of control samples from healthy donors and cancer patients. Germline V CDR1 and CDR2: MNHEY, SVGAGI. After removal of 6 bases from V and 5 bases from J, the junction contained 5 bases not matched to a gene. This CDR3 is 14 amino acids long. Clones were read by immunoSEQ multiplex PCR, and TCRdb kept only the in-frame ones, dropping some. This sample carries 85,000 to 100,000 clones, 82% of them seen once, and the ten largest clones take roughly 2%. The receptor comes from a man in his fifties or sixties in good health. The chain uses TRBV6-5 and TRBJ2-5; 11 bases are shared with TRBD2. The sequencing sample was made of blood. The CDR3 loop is CASRKLAGDETQYF. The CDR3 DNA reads TGTGCCAGCAGGAAACTAGCGGGGGACGAGACCCAGTACTTC.